Sequencing of this T cell receptor (beta chain) was carried out in a study of blood T cell repertoires in COVID-19 (dated by TCRdb to about 2020). Broadly, across the study: Collaborator samples came from the United States, Italy and Spain and covered acute and convalescent phases of COVID-19. Subjects who had been exposed to COVID-19, were actively infected with it, or had recovered from it provided the deeply sampled blood TCRbeta repertoires that made up the dataset. The sample metadata nearly always contained a de-identified subject ID, COVID-19 status, age in years and sex. Where HLA class I and class II types were available, the types were taken from metadata supplied by the sample provider, not from assay-based typing. The samples were drawn from the first 160 participants of the ongoing ImmuneRACE study and from 950 to 1,500 subjects provided by 6 global collaborators. The material from the prospective study consisted of cDNA or gDNA derived from T cells, B-cell-depleted T cells, or PBMCs. The repertoires were released in a freely available public database intended as a resource for research on the immune response to SARS-CoV-2.

The CDR3 spans 16 residues, from the cysteine through the phenylalanine. Of all the DNA, just the CDR3 is kept, 48 bases in frame from base 1. For this chain, trimming is 7 bases at the V end and 6 bases at the J end, and the number of junction bases without a gene match is 13. Looking up the germline V gene yields CDR1 SNHLY and CDR2 FYNNEI. Overall study outcomes, separate from this receptor: The quantity of clinical and demographic metadata differed by source and by participant and was supplied without curation.

Whole blood was collected in K2EDTA tubes by collaborating institutions according to the institutions' own protocols. For TCRbeta analysis, collaborators shipped samples as frozen whole blood, isolated PBMCs, or DNA extracted from either of those sample types. To note about this clone: The antigen it binds to is not known. No base-level quality is on record; no much larger clone is a single base apart.

TCRbeta CDR3 regions were amplified from genomic DNA using the immunoSEQ Assay, a bias-controlled multiplex PCR. Under the source paper's analysis protocol: The number of nucleated cells in each sample was estimated by amplification of reference gene primers within the assay. Sequence reads were collapsed and filtered to measure the absolute abundance of every unique TCRbeta CDR3 rearrangement. For each sample, productive Simpson clonality was calculated by taking the square root of Simpson's diversity index across productive rearrangements. The table comes from immuneACCESS by way of TCRdb, which keeps in-frame sequences with V and J called. Part of the clones is missing from these tables; in studies checked, under half for an unresolved V gene and the rest for unknown reasons. V and J calls and clone size are copied from that table; D and trimming were computed from the DNA. The sample includes more than 100,000 clones, with about four fifths observed a single time. The ten largest clonotypes hold about 4.2% of the sample.

Material: peripheral blood. The clonotype comes from a woman aged 70-85 years with acute or convalescent COVID-19. Recombination linked TRBV2 to TRBJ2-3, with 10 bases in between that match TRBD2. The sequenced DNA: TGTGCCAGCAAGGAGCGGGGGGGCCTCTTATCGGATACGCAGTATTTT. This yields the protein CASKERGGLLSDTQYF.